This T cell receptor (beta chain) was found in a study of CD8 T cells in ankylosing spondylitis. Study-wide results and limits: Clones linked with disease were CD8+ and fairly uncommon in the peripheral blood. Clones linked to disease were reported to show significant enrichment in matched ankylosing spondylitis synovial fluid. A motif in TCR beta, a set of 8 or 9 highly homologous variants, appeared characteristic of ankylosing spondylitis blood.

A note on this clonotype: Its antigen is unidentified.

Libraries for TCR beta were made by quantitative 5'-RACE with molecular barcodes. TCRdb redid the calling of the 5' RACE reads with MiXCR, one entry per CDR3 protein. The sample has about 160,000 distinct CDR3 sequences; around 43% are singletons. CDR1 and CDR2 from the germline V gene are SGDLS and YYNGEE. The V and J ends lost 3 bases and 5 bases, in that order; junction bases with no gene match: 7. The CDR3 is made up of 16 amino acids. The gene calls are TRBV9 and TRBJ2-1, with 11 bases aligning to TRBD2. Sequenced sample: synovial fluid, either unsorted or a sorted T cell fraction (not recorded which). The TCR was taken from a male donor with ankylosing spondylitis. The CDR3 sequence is CASSAGLAGYHNEQFF. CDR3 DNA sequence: TGTGCCAGCAGCGCAGGACTAGCGGGCTACCACAATGAGCAGTTCTTC.